These T cell receptor beta chains were read from a single sample in a study of T cell responses to AZD1222 COVID-19 vaccine. The data were produced by immunoSEQ multiplex PCR, yet TCRdb's version contains in-frame clones alone and is incomplete. The data show 120,000 or so clones, around 90% seen once. The sample here was peripheral blood, taken on day 0 of MenACWY control vaccination. The receptors shown here come from an adult in good health. Each CDR3 is given with its conserved first and last residue. Fields, in order: J gene, clone size, V gene, CDR3 protein. Clone sizes are given selectively: once, few, many, or a class where the clone is expanded.

>TRBJ2-2|NA|TRBV6-5
CASSYSREATGELFF
>TRBJ2-5|NA|TRBV24-1
CATSVSRGGSQETQYF
>TRBJ1-6|NA|TRBV3-1/TRBV3-2
CASSQDRPYYNSPLHF
>TRBJ1-4|NA|TRBV25-1
CASSEGTGGRGEKLFF
>TRBJ1-4|NA|TRBV7-9
CASSSWDSRTNEKLFF
>TRBJ2-5|NA|TRBV24-1
CATRGGGQETQYF
>TRBJ1-2|NA|TRBV28
CASSLVGRIYGYTF
>TRBJ1-3|NA|TRBV9
CASSRGSSGNTIYF
>TRBJ1-4|NA|TRBV3-1/TRBV3-2
CASSGDTEKLFF
>TRBJ1-4|NA|TRBV2
CAAAGTANEKLFF
>TRBJ1-1|NA|TRBV19
CASSIGAGRGTEAFF
>TRBJ1-2|NA|TRBV3-1/TRBV3-2
CASSPPGQGITSGYTF
>TRBJ2-2|once|TRBV28
CASKHRATNTGELFF
>TRBJ1-5|NA|TRBV28
CASSFGQANQPQHF
>TRBJ2-2|NA|TRBV5-6
CASSADDTGELFF